The next 8 T cell receptor beta chains were all read from a single sample in a study of shared clonotypes between healthy human individuals. Profiled with immunoSEQ multiplex PCR; TCRdb holds only in-frame clones, not every one. Of over a million clones in the sample, more than 75% are singletons; the top ten hold around 0.47%. Sequenced material: memory CD4+ T cells from PBMCs. The subset is: CD45RA-negative fraction. The receptors come from a man younger than 30 in good health. Some clones in this sample may be carry-over from other donors' samples.

The gene calls are TRBV11-2 and TRBJ2-5, with TRBD1 matching over 11 bases. Trimming cost V 5 bases and J 5 bases; bases outside gene matches: 4. CDR3 length equals 14 residues. Germline assignment: CDR1 SGHAT and CDR2 FQNNGV. The CDR3 is CASSPGTGGETQYF. CDR3 DNA: TGTGCCAGCAGCCCAGGGACAGGGGGGGAGACCCAGTACTTC.

This clone was seen once. The same CDR3 can be traced to other DNA sequences in this sample. V is TRBV27 and J is TRBJ1-3; D gene unclear. Per the germline V gene, CDR1 is MNHEY and CDR2 is SMNVEV (reference sequence). CDR3 length equals 12 residues. V lost 6 bases, J lost 1 base, and 4 bases lay in between. DNA of the CDR3: TGTGCCAGCAGAAGTTCTGGAAACACCATATATTTT. Encoded protein: CASRSSGNTIYF.

This clone occurred once. The conserved final phenylalanine or tryptophan is absent from the CDR3, which likely points to a read error. No DNA is shown, since the ends of the CDR3 on it are uncertain; the CDR3 is the one TCRdb lists. This chain joins TRBV28 and TRBJ2-3; the table gives TRBD2 as D, unverified against the DNA. The CDR3 sequence runs 11 residues, both termini included. CDR1 and CDR2 (germline): MDHEN, SYDVKM. This chain's CDR3 is CASSSTRLATL.

This chain links TRBV28 with TRBJ2-7; D perhaps matches TRBD1 (9 bases). The germline V gene has CDR1 MDHEN and CDR2 SYDVKM. V was clipped by 6 bases and J by 5 bases, with 23 bases between them. There are 16 residues in the CDR3. Here the CDR3 DNA reads TGTGCCAGCAGGACAGGGGGTGCCGGACTAGCCCACGAGCAGTACTTC. It yields the protein CASRTGGAGLAHEQYF.

V and J are TRBV28 and TRBJ1-4, with 7 bases matching TRBD1. The V and J ends lost 5 bases and 4 bases, in that order; junction bases with no gene match: 7. The germline gives CDR1 MDHEN, CDR2 SYDVKM. The CDR3 runs 15 residues. The CDR3 DNA reads TGTGCCAGCAGTGAGCAGGGGGAGGTTAATGAAAAACTGTTTTTT. Translation gives CASSEQGEVNEKLFF.

This clone has more than one count but fewer than ten. This sequence joins TRBV28 and TRBJ2-2; 9 bases are shared with TRBD2. J was trimmed by 0 bases and V by 2 bases; bases with no gene match: 10. The CDR3 spans 19 residues. Germline CDR1 MDHEN, CDR2 SYDVKM. CDR3 sequence: CASSLLSLAGPTNTGELFF. The CDR3 coding sequence is TGTGCCAGCAGTTTACTTAGCCTAGCGGGACCCACGAACACCGGGGAGCTGTTTTTT.

As concerns this clone: This same CDR3 is encoded by further DNA sequences in the sample. The J gene is TRBJ1-1, the V gene TRBV5-1; D is uncertain. The ends were cut back, 0 bases at V and 0 bases at J, with 3 bases in the middle. The CDR3 is 13 amino acids. CDR1 and CDR2 (germline): SGHRS, YFSETQ. The CDR3 reads CASSLEVNTEAFF. The CDR3 DNA reads as TGCGCCAGCAGCTTGGAAGTGAACACTGAAGCTTTCTTT.

The chain is built from TRBV5-1 and TRBJ2-2; D could derive from TRBD1 or TRBD2 (6 bases each). From germline, CDR1 is SGHRS and CDR2 YFSETQ. This CDR3 is 15 amino acids long. Trimming pared 10 bases from V and 2 bases from J, leaving 18 bases between. The CDR3 here is CACGEGQINTGELFF. DNA for the CDR3: TGCGCCTGCGGGGAAGGACAGATTAACACCGGGGAGCTGTTTTTT.